This T cell receptor beta chain was captured by sequencing in a study of blood T cell repertoires in COVID-19. Overall study context: Collection of acute and convalescent COVID-19 samples took place in the United States, Italy and Spain. T cells, B-cell-depleted T cells, or PBMCs provided the cDNA or gDNA that served as material.

Only in-frame clones appear in the TCRdb table, and some are missing; sequencing was by immunoSEQ multiplex PCR. This repertoire shows under 95,000 clones, over 75% found once; its top ten account for less than 4%. In Seattle, patients joined the study during active infection and were tracked longitudinally. After removal of 1 base from V and 5 bases from J, the junction contained 5 bases not matched to a gene. Looked up from germline, CDR1 is GTSNPN and CDR2 is SVGIG (reference sequence). This CDR3 spans 14 amino acids. There are a few counts of this clone. V gene TRBV30 combines with J gene TRBJ1-2; 9 positions agree with TRBD1. The clonotype was recovered from an elderly woman with COVID-19, enrolled during active disease. Material: peripheral blood. This CDR3 reads CAWSATGGPYGYTF. As DNA, the CDR3 is TGTGCCTGGAGTGCGACAGGGGGACCGTATGGCTACACCTTC.